The 24 T cell receptor beta chains below come from one sample, sequenced in a study of T-cell reconstitution after alpha-beta-depleted transplantation in children. Unique molecular identifiers featured in how the TCRbeta library was prepared. A single record per CDR3 protein comes from TCRdb applying MiXCR to the PCR reads. The sample consists of hundreds of thousands of distinct CDR3 sequences, 8.2% of them appearing once. Sample: PBMCs, mostly from graft donor cells, taken 180 days after TCRalphabeta/CD19-depleted stem cell transplant. These receptors originate from a male patient aged 10 to 17 who had a stem cell transplant for acute lymphoblastic leukemia, so the T cells may come from the graft donor.

The table lists this clonotype with many counts. The chain has TRBV20-1 and TRBJ2-7, with a tentative D call TRBD2 (6 bases). This CDR3 contains 12 residues. From germline, CDR1 is DFQATT and CDR2 SNEGSKA (reference sequence). Trimming stripped 5 bases from V and 3 bases from J, with 11 bases between. CDR3 loop: CSAQLGGYEQYF. In DNA form, the CDR3 reads TGCAGTGCTCAACTCGGGGGCTACGAGCAGTACTTC.

The chain recombines TRBV12-3 or TRBV12-4 with TRBJ2-7; tentatively, D is TRBD1 (6 bases). V gave up 5 bases and J gave up 7 bases, with 18 bases separating them. This CDR3 region has 14 residues. CDR3 nucleotide sequence: TGTGCCAGCAGTCACAGGGAATCTCCTAAAGAGCAGTACTTC. This gives the protein CASSHRESPKEQYF.

This clonotype came up a few times. This rearrangement joins TRBV7-8 to TRBJ1-2; 10 bases map to TRBD1. J was trimmed by 8 bases and V by 4 bases; bases with no gene match: 7. Germline-derived CDR1 and CDR2 are SGHVS and FQNEAQ. The CDR3 has 14 amino acids. The CDR3 sequence: CASSSRDRGWGYTF. The CDR3 DNA is TGTGCCAGCAGCTCCCGGGACAGGGGTTGGGGCTACACCTTC.

This clonotype showed up many times. This sequence joins TRBV7-9 and TRBJ1-1; unclear D gene. The ends were cut back, 7 bases at V and 0 bases at J, with 15 bases in the middle. This CDR3 has 15 residues. Germline CDR1 is SEHNR and CDR2 is FQNEAQ (reference sequence). For the CDR3, the DNA is TGTGCCAGCACCTCCCTGGGGAGTCTGAACACTGAAGCTTTCTTT. It is translated as CASTSLGSLNTEAFF.

This clonotype was observed at least ten times. The chain recombines TRBV6-1 with TRBJ2-1; 8 bases align to TRBD1. The ends lost 4 bases at V and 4 bases at J; junction bases unmatched: 6. The germline V gene encodes CDR1 MNHNS and CDR2 SASEGT. The CDR3 has 15 amino acids. CDR3 amino acids: CASSASGGEYNEQFF. In nucleotides, the CDR3 is TGTGCCAGCAGTGCCTCAGGGGGCGAGTACAATGAGCAGTTCTTC.

This clonotype was observed at least ten times. CDR3 amino acids: CASSQDIIGKRLPGELFF. The CDR3 region has the DNA TGCGCCAGCAGCCAAGATATAATCGGGAAAAGACTCCCCGGGGAGCTGTTTTTT. The J gene is TRBJ2-2, the V gene TRBV4-1, with a tentative D call TRBD2 (5 bases). Per the germline V gene, CDR1 is MGHRA and CDR2 is YSYEKL. This CDR3 spans 18 amino acids. V dropped 0 bases and J dropped 6 bases, with 20 bases sitting between them.

This clonotype appeared many times. The chain links TRBV25-1 to TRBJ1-2; TRBD1 might be the D (6 bases). The length of the CDR3 is 12 residues. Deletions cut 3 bases from V and 6 bases from J, with 8 bases between. Germline V gene lookup returns CDR1 MGHDK and CDR2 SYGVNS. The CDR3 DNA reads TGTGCCAGCAGTGACACAGGGAATGGCTACACCTTC. It specifies CASSDTGNGYTF.

There are many counts of this clonotype. The chain employs TRBV6-2 or TRBV6-3 and TRBJ1-5; D might be TRBD1 (6 bases). The V end was cut by 7 bases, the J end by 5 bases, with 21 bases between. Germline V gives CDR1 MNHEY, CDR2 SVGEGT. This CDR3 comprises 16 residues. CDR3 nucleotide sequence: TGTGCCAGCATGCAAACGGGACATATCACGGATCAGCCCCAGCATTTT. The encoded protein is CASMQTGHITDQPQHF.

As to this clonotype: With a much larger clone just one base away, this may be a read error. The rearrangement uses TRBV7-8 and TRBJ2-2, with D possibly being TRBD2 (5 bases). Germline V gives CDR1 SGHVS, CDR2 FQNEAQ. This CDR3 comprises 17 residues. The CDR3: CASSVARNLRNTGELFF. The CDR3 DNA is TGTGCCAGCAGCGTAGCGCGGAACCTTCGGAACACCGGGGAGCTGTTTTTT.

The V gene is TRBV20-1, the J gene TRBJ2-1, with 9 bases fitting TRBD1. CDR1 and CDR2 (germline): DFQATT, SNEGSKA (reference sequence). The CDR3 loop spans 17 amino acids. The CDR3 protein is CCARESVPGQGPNEQFF. Written as DNA, the CDR3 is TGCTGCGCTAGAGAATCCGTCCCGGGACAGGGTCCCAATGAGCAGTTCTTC.

In this sample, this clonotype turned up many times. The V gene is TRBV27, the J gene TRBJ2-7; maybe TRBD1 (6 bases). Trimming took 6 bases from V and 3 from J, leaving 12 bases between them. Germline V CDR1 and CDR2: MNHEY, SMNVEV (reference sequence). This CDR3 spans 13 amino acids. Here the CDR3 DNA reads TGTGCCAGCAGACCAACAGGGAGCTACGAGCAGTACTTC. Its translation is CASRPTGSYEQYF.

This clonotype was picked up many times. This chain connects TRBV29-1 to TRBJ2-7, with D hard to call. Trimming stripped 3 bases from V and 7 bases from J, with 10 bases between. The CDR3 spans 11 residues. Germline loops: CDR1 SQVTM, CDR2 ANQGSEA. CDR3 amino acids: CSVDGWREQYF. Written as DNA, the CDR3 is TGCAGCGTTGATGGATGGAGAGAGCAGTACTTC.

J is TRBJ2-3 and V is TRBV20-1; the match to TRBD1 covers 10 bases. The CDR3 has 13 residues. CDR1 DFQATT and CDR2 SNEGSKA come from the germline V gene (reference sequence). Trimming removed 5 bases from V and 10 bases from J; junction bases left unmatched: 9. The chain's CDR3 is CSAAGTGATPQYF. Here the CDR3 DNA reads TGCAGTGCTGCCGGGACAGGGGCTACTCCGCAGTATTTT.

Ten or more counts support this clonotype. The gene calls are TRBV28 and TRBJ1-5, with no clear D. Germline CDR1 is MDHEN and CDR2 is SYDVKM. The CDR3 contains 17 residues. With 6 bases removed from V and 2 bases from J, the gap between germline ends came to 20 bases. CDR3 sequence reads: CASSRRLGQGGNQPQHF. CDR3 sequence (DNA): TGTGCCAGCAGCCGCCGGCTCGGGCAAGGAGGCAATCAGCCCCAGCATTTT.

This clonotype was detected ten times or more. The rearrangement joins TRBV4-2 to TRBJ2-1; 12 bases are a match to TRBD2. The V gene's germline CDR1 is LGHNA and CDR2 YNFKEQ. V dropped 0 bases and J dropped 10; count of bases not matched to a gene: 10. This CDR3 comprises 17 residues. The CDR3 spells CASSQDLASGGVKEQFF. The CDR3 bases are TGTGCCAGCAGCCAAGATTTGGCTAGCGGGGGGGTAAAGGAGCAGTTCTTC.

This clonotype has at least ten counts. The chain is built from TRBV5-1 and TRBJ2-7; the match to TRBD2 covers 12 bases. The germline V gene has CDR1 SGHRS and CDR2 YFSETQ. The CDR3 extends over 15 amino acids. The J segment lost 3 bases and the V segment lost 4 bases, leaving 5 bases of the junction unmatched. The CDR3 DNA reads TGCGCCAGCAGCCCCGGACTAGCGGGATTCTACGAGCAGTACTTC. This encodes CASSPGLAGFYEQYF.

This clonotype is medium-sized. The junction does not match germline at one end; this may be a read error. The chain carries TRBV7-7 and TRBJ2-2; D is perhaps TRBD1 (5 bases). This CDR3 comprises 17 residues. Germline V lookup: CDR1 SSHAT, CDR2 FNYEAQ (reference sequence). The CDR3 spells CASSLRTPGPNTGELFF. In DNA, the CDR3 is TGTGCTAGCAGCTTACGGACACCCGGTCCGAACACCGGGGAGCTGTTTTTT.

This clonotype was seen a handful of times. The J gene is TRBJ2-2, the V gene TRBV23-1, with D unclear. TRBV23-1 is sorted into the ORF group, with uncertain function. CDR3 size: 11 residues. V dropped 9 bases and J dropped 13 bases, with 15 bases sitting between them. The CDR3: CASQPLGWLFF. The CDR3 region has the DNA TGCGCCAGTCAGCCCCTAGGGTGGCTGTTTTTT.

This clonotype was observed at least ten times. The limits of the CDR3 on the DNA are not certain, so only TCRdb's listed CDR3 is given. The chain links TRBV21-1 to TRBJ2-1; TRBD1, the table's D call, was not compared with the DNA. TRBV21-1 is classified as a pseudogene. 18 amino acids form the CDR3, both terminal residues included. The CDR3 loop reads CASSKVGQGSLNYNEQFF.

This clonotype has more than one count but fewer than ten. The rearrangement uses TRBV19 and TRBJ2-1; 7 nucleotides align to TRBD2. Germline V CDR1 and CDR2: LNHDA, SQIVND (reference sequence). This CDR3 is built from 16 residues. V gave up 6 bases and J gave up 2 bases; unmatched junction bases: 10. The CDR3 reads CASRTPTGGAYNEQFF. The CDR3 DNA reads TGTGCCAGTAGGACCCCAACTGGGGGGGCCTACAATGAGCAGTTCTTC.

This clonotype was observed at least ten times. The chain carries TRBV20-1 and TRBJ2-7; tentative D call: TRBD1 (5 bases). The V end lost 2 bases, the J end lost 2 bases, and 10 bases lay between the germline ends. CDR3 size: 13 residues. Germline values: CDR1 DFQATT, CDR2 SNEGSKA (reference sequence). The CDR3 sequence is CSARPRAAYEQYF. In DNA, the CDR3 is TGCAGTGCTAGACCCAGGGCAGCCTACGAGCAGTACTTC.

This clonotype came up many times. V and J are TRBV9 and TRBJ1-5; TRBD1 matches at 7 bases. This CDR3 is built from 15 residues. V was clipped by 4 bases and J by 4 bases; unmatched bases: 8. Germline CDR1 and CDR2: SGDLS and YYNGEE. This chain's CDR3 is CASSRTGAGNQPQHF. The DNA of the CDR3 is TGTGCCAGCAGCCGAACAGGGGCGGGGAATCAGCCCCAGCATTTT.

This clonotype showed up many times. The chain couples TRBV28 to TRBJ1-2; TRBD1 aligns across 7 bases. Trimming at V came to 2 bases and at J to 4 bases, leaving 7 bases not matched to a gene. CDR3 length: 15 amino acids. From germline, CDR1 is MDHEN and CDR2 SYDVKM. The CDR3 here is CASSLRAGGSYGYTF. For the CDR3, the DNA is TGTGCCAGCAGTTTACGGGCAGGGGGTAGCTATGGCTACACCTTC.

This clonotype has only one observation. The J gene is TRBJ2-7, the V gene TRBV7-9; D remains ambiguous. The CDR3 runs to 14 residues. Germline values: CDR1 SEHNR, CDR2 FQNEAQ (reference sequence). The V end lost 4 bases, the J end lost 1 base, and 11 bases lay between the germline ends. The DNA of the CDR3 is TGTGCCAGCAGCTGGCTAGGGTCTTCCTACGAGCAGTACTTC. It is translated as CASSWLGSSYEQYF.